These 29 T cell receptor beta chains came from one sample sequenced in a study of OX40 agonist ivuxolimab in advanced cancers. Using immunoSEQ multiplex PCR, the repertoire was profiled, and TCRdb retains in-frame clones only, with some absent. The sample carries 21,000 or so clones, more than 75% recorded once. Material: CD4+ or CD8+ T cells sorted from blood, obtained in a trial of the OX40 agonist ivuxolimab. These receptors all come from an adult with an advanced solid tumor such as melanoma, head and neck, liver or kidney cancer.

V gene TRBV27 combines with J gene TRBJ2-1; 8 bases match TRBD1. Germline V gene sequence: CDR1 MNHEY, CDR2 SMNVEV (reference sequence). The CDR3 runs to 15 residues. The V segment lost 4 bases and the J segment 7 bases; nucleotides outside the gene matches: 9. This chain's CDR3 is CASSSPGTGLNEQFF. The CDR3 nucleotides read TGTGCCAGCAGTTCCCCCGGGACAGGCCTAAATGAGCAGTTCTTC.

By sample fraction, this clone is medium-sized. Other DNA sequences in this specimen translate into the identical CDR3. The chain is built from TRBV21-1 and TRBJ2-3; the DNA was not used to check the table's D call, TRBD2. TRBV21-1 is given as a pseudogene. The CDR3 consists of 16 residues. This CDR3 is CASSSKGGDRTDTQYF. The CDR3 coding sequence is TGTGCCAGCAGCTCAAAAGGGGGGGACCGCACAGATACGCAGTATTTT.

The chain couples TRBV7-2 to TRBJ2-7; 7 nucleotides match TRBD1. The CDR3 spans 15 residues. The germline gives CDR1 SGHTA, CDR2 FQGNSA. The V gene end was trimmed by 1 base and the J gene end by 2 bases; junction bases not matched to a gene: 5. Here the CDR3 reads CASSLGGTAAYEQYF. The CDR3 nucleotides read TGTGCCAGCAGCTTAGGTGGGACAGCGGCCTACGAGCAGTACTTC.

The gene calls are TRBV6-1 and TRBJ2-7, with TRBD1 identical over 7 bases. The J segment lost 1 base and the V segment lost 4 bases, leaving 4 bases of the junction unmatched. CDR1 MNHNS and CDR2 SASEGT come from the germline V gene. This CDR3 contains 14 residues. CDR3 DNA: TGTGCCAGCAGTGTGGGACAGAGATCCTACGAGCAGTACTTC. Protein: CASSVGQRSYEQYF.

CDR3 coding DNA: TGTGCCAGCAGTGAAGGTAGCAATCAGCCCCAGCATTTT. Its translation: CASSEGSNQPQHF. This chain uses TRBV6-4 with TRBJ1-5; D is unclear. CDR1 MRHNA and CDR2 SNTAGT come from the germline V gene. The CDR3 covers 13 residues. Between the trimmed V and J ends, which lost 3 bases and 0 bases, there was a span of 3 bases.

The chain has TRBV5-6 and TRBJ2-7; 7 nucleotides agree with TRBD2. CDR3 length equals 17 residues. CDR1 and CDR2 from the germline V gene are SGHDT and YYEEEE. J was trimmed by 0 bases and V by 0 bases; bases with no gene match: 9. CDR3 DNA: TGTGCCAGCAGCTTGGAAGTCGGCGGGGGTAGCTCCTACGAGCAGTACTTC. Its protein product is CASSLEVGGGSSYEQYF.

This rearrangement joins TRBV19 to TRBJ1-3; D uncertain. V dropped 1 base and J dropped 8 bases, with 9 bases sitting between them. There are 13 residues in the CDR3. The germline CDR1 and CDR2 sequences are LNHDA and SQIVND (reference sequence). The DNA of the CDR3 is TGTGCCAGTAGTATAGCCTTCCGGGACACCATATATTTT. Translation gives CASSIAFRDTIYF.

This clone was seen once. The chain combines TRBV4-1 with TRBJ1-1; the D is unclear. This CDR3 region has 14 residues. V was clipped by 1 base and J by 7 bases, with 13 bases between them. The germline V gene has CDR1 MGHRA and CDR2 YSYEKL. This CDR3 reads CASSQVLGGNEAFF. CDR3 nucleotides: TGCGCCAGCAGCCAAGTGCTGGGCGGGAATGAAGCTTTCTTT.

The genes are TRBV7-9 and TRBJ2-7, with 9 bases that match TRBD1. The junction had 8 bases not matched to a gene; V was cut back by 2 bases and J by 3 bases. Germline values: CDR1 SEHNR, CDR2 FQNEAQ (reference sequence). The CDR3 extends over 16 amino acids. CDR3 sequence (DNA): TGTGCCAGCAGCTTAAGATCAGGGGACAGGGACTACGAGCAGTACTTC. Amino acids: CASSLRSGDRDYEQYF.

The gene calls are TRBV5-5 and TRBJ1-1; D unresolved. This CDR3 spans 14 amino acids. The V gene's germline CDR1 is SGHKS and CDR2 YYEKEE (reference sequence). The V and J ends lost 4 bases and 3 bases respectively, with 13 bases between them. This CDR3 is CASSPDLRDTEAFF. CDR3 in DNA: TGTGCCAGCAGCCCGGATCTGAGGGACACTGAAGCTTTCTTT.

The chain couples TRBV13 to TRBJ1-5, with 9 bases matching TRBD1. The CDR3 loop spans 19 amino acids. CDR1 is PRHDT, CDR2 FYEKMQ, per germline (reference sequence). V shed 5 bases, J shed 0 bases, and the junction held 14 bases outside the gene matches. This CDR3 reads CASSESGTGSEYSNQPQHF. CDR3 in DNA: TGTGCCAGCAGCGAAAGCGGGACAGGGAGCGAATATAGCAATCAGCCCCAGCATTTT. Using reference TRBV13 and TRBJ1-5 for the parts outside the CDR3, the full variable domain is AAGVIQSPRHLIKEKRETATLKCYPIPRHDTVYWYQQGPGQDPQFLISFYEKMQSDKGSIPDRFSAQQFSDYHSELNMSSLELGDSALYFCASSESGTGSEYSNQPQHFGDGTRLSIL.

The gene calls are TRBV7-6 and TRBJ2-3; TRBD2 aligns across 7 bases. The junction had 7 bases not matched to a gene; V was cut back by 4 bases and J by 3 bases. The germline CDR1 and CDR2 sequences are SGHVS and FNYEAQ. The CDR3 sequence is 15 residues long. The CDR3 nucleotides read TGTGCCAGCAGCTATAGTGGGGGGGATACAGATACGCAGTATTTT. This codes for CASSYSGGDTDTQYF.

The chain employs TRBV6-5 and TRBJ1-1, with D possibly being TRBD1 (6 bases). The CDR3 covers 14 residues. The germline CDR1 and CDR2 sequences are MNHEY and SVGAGI. V was shortened by 0 bases and J by 5 bases, with 10 bases between the two germline ends. The CDR3 region is CASSYSPGATEAFF. For the CDR3, the DNA is TGTGCCAGCAGTTACTCGCCAGGGGCAACTGAAGCTTTCTTT.

V gene TRBV5-4 combines with J gene TRBJ1-1, with D tentatively TRBD1 (5 bases). V was shortened by 6 bases and J by 2 bases, with 14 bases between the two germline ends. Per germline, CDR1 SGHNT and CDR2 YYREEE (reference sequence). The CDR3 runs to 14 residues. The CDR3 is CASIDGHLNTEAFF. The DNA for the CDR3 is TGTGCCAGCATCGACGGACACTTAAACACTGAAGCTTTCTTT. The entire variable domain, with the rest obtained from reference TRBV5-4 and TRBJ1-1, is as follows: ETGVTQSPTHLIKTRGQQVTLRCSSQSGHNTVSWYQQALGQGPQFIFQYYREEENGRGNFPPRFSGLQFPNYSSELNVNALELDDSALYLCASIDGHLNTEAFFGQGTRLTVV.

The chain combines TRBV27 with TRBJ1-5, with D uncertain. Germline CDR1 MNHEY, CDR2 SMNVEV (reference sequence). CDR3 length: 18 residues. Trimming pared 0 bases from V and 1 base from J, leaving 16 bases between. Written as DNA, the CDR3 is TGTGCCAGCAGTTTATCGGTTCCACGCTCGGGGAGCAATCAGCCCCAGCATTTT. Translating it yields CASSLSVPRSGSNQPQHF.

This chain joins TRBV21-1 and TRBJ2-5. TRBV21-1 is listed as a pseudogene. The CDR3 length is 17 residues. The CDR3 sequence is CASSNGSVGGAEETQYF. DNA of the CDR3: TGTGCCAGCAGCAATGGAAGTGTCGGGGGCGCCGAAGAGACCCAGTACTTC.

V gene TRBV13 combines with J gene TRBJ2-1, with 8 nucleotides matching TRBD2. The CDR3 spans 16 residues. V was pared by 5 bases and J by 6 bases, with 12 bases of the junction left unmatched. CDR1 is PRHDT, CDR2 FYEKMQ, per germline (reference sequence). In DNA, the CDR3 is TGTGCCAGCAGCCATATAGGCGCGGGGGGAGGCAATGAGCAGTTCTTC. It codes for CASSHIGAGGGNEQFF.

The chain links TRBV18 to TRBJ2-5; TRBD2 might be the D (6 bases). V lost 0 bases, J lost 5 bases, and 16 bases lay in between. Germline V gene lookup returns CDR1 KGHSH and CDR2 LQKENI. The CDR3 extends over 16 amino acids. The CDR3 DNA reads as TGTGCCAGCTCACCACCGGGCTGGGGACGGGAGGAGACCCAGTACTTC. It yields the protein CASSPPGWGREETQYF.

V and J are TRBV9 and TRBJ2-1; D might be TRBD2 (5 bases). The length of the CDR3 is 14 residues. Germline CDR1 reads SGDLS; CDR2 reads YYNGEE. V lost 4 bases and J lost 0, with 8 bases in between. DNA for the CDR3: TGTGCCAGCAGCCTCGAGGGCTCCTACAATGAGCAGTTCTTC. It encodes CASSLEGSYNEQFF.

The chain has TRBV2 and TRBJ2-5; TRBD1 aligns across 9 bases. The tail of the sequence fits TRBJ2-7 better, so the J call may be wrong. This CDR3 has 12 amino acids. Germline V gene lookup returns CDR1 SNHLY and CDR2 FYNNEI. This CDR3 is CAYGTGPYEQYF. Here the CDR3 DNA reads TGTGCCTACGGGACAGGGCCCTACGAGCAGTACTTC.

CDR3 loop: CASSPGLNEQFF. In DNA form, the CDR3 reads TGTGCCAGCAGCCCCGGACTGAATGAGCAGTTCTTC. The chain joins TRBV5-4 to TRBJ2-1; D possibly corresponds to TRBD2 (5 bases). This CDR3 contains 12 residues. Germline V gene data show CDR1 as SGHNT and CDR2 as YYREEE (reference sequence). V gave up 4 bases and J gave up 7 bases, with 9 bases separating them.

The chain has TRBV7-3 and TRBJ2-1; D remains unclear. The germline gives CDR1 SGHTA, CDR2 FQGTGA. Trimming cost V 4 bases and J 4 bases, with 11 bases left between them. CDR3 length: 14 amino acids. The CDR3: CASSYGFGYNEQFF. CDR3 coding DNA: TGTGCCAGCAGCTACGGGTTTGGGTACAATGAGCAGTTCTTC.

V gene TRBV7-2 combines with J gene TRBJ1-1; D unclear. In germline, CDR1 is SGHTA, CDR2 FQGNSA. The length of the CDR3 is 13 residues. V was cut by 1 base and J by 4 bases, with 7 bases left in between. The CDR3 is CASSLGSSTEAFF. As DNA, the CDR3 is TGTGCCAGCAGCTTAGGGAGCAGCACTGAAGCTTTCTTT.

This rearrangement joins TRBV6-6 to TRBJ1-5; D is unresolved. Germline V gene data show CDR1 as MNHNY and CDR2 as SVGAGI (reference sequence). Trimming removed 2 bases at V and 7 bases at J, with 12 bases between. The CDR3 is made up of 14 amino acids. The CDR3 sequence is CASSYEGKGQPQHF. The DNA for the CDR3 is TGTGCCAGCAGTTACGAAGGGAAGGGACAGCCCCAGCATTTT.

The count of this clone is one. This chain links TRBV6-5 with TRBJ2-3; D is possibly TRBD1 (5 bases). This CDR3 spans 15 amino acids. The V end was cut by 2 bases, the J end by 4 bases, with 13 bases between. Germline CDR1 MNHEY, CDR2 SVGAGI. The CDR3 nucleotides are TGTGCCAGCAGTTACCGGGCCCAGGGCCCAGATACGCAGTATTTT. The encoded protein is CASSYRAQGPDTQYF.

The chain employs TRBV27 and TRBJ1-2; D unresolved. Trimming stripped 6 bases from V and 0 bases from J, with 11 bases between. The CDR3 runs to 14 residues. CDR1 and CDR2 from the germline V gene are MNHEY and SMNVEV (reference sequence). The CDR3 coding sequence is TGTGCCAGCAGCCTTGTCGGGGCTAACTATGGCTACACCTTC. It encodes CASSLVGANYGYTF.

The rearrangement links TRBV7-2 to TRBJ1-1; D possibly corresponds to TRBD1 (6 bases). V dropped 4 bases and J dropped 5 bases, with 17 bases sitting between them. This CDR3 spans 15 amino acids. Germline lookup yields CDR1 SGHTA and CDR2 FQGNSA. Written as DNA, the CDR3 is TGTGCCAGCAGCTCGAACAGGGATATCTCGACTGAAGCTTTCTTT. Translating gives CASSSNRDISTEAFF.

By share, this clone counts as medium-sized. The rearrangement joins TRBV6-1 to TRBJ1-5; D might be TRBD1 (6 bases). The CDR3 contains 14 residues. V lost 2 bases and J 7 bases, leaving 12 bases between the germline ends. Germline assignment: CDR1 MNHNS and CDR2 SASEGT. The CDR3 is CASSEKGEWQPQHF. CDR3 DNA sequence: TGTGCCAGCAGTGAAAAGGGGGAATGGCAGCCCCAGCATTTT.

The chain couples TRBV13 to TRBJ1-4; tentatively, D is TRBD1 (6 bases). The CDR3 runs to 15 residues. V lost 3 bases to trimming and J lost 3 bases, with 11 bases between them. Germline lookup yields CDR1 PRHDT and CDR2 FYEKMQ (reference sequence). The CDR3 nucleotides read TGTGCCAGCAGCTTCCAGGGGTTCGCTAATGAAAAACTGTTTTTT. Protein: CASSFQGFANEKLFF.